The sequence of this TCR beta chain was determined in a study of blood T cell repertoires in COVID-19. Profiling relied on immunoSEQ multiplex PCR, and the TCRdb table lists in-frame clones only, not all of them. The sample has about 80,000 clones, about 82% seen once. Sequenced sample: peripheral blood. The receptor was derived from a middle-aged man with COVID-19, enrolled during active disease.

CDR3 DNA: TGTGCCAGCAGTACCCCGAGGAGGGGGGCTACTAGCGGGATTCAGGCCAATGAGCAGTTCTTC. Encoded protein: CASSTPRRGATSGIQANEQFF. This chain uses TRBV6-2 or TRBV6-3 with TRBJ2-1; 10 positions agree with TRBD2. The CDR3 extends over 21 amino acids. V lost 5 bases to trimming and J lost 6 bases; unmatched junction nucleotides: 25. Germline CDR1 MNHEY, CDR2 SVGEGT.